The 9 T cell receptor beta chains presented below share a single source sample, sequenced in a study of OX40 agonist ivuxolimab in advanced cancers. The repertoire was sequenced with immunoSEQ multiplex PCR; TCRdb's copy has only in-frame clones and lacks some. The sample includes roughly 72,000 clones, 65% to 85% of them seen just once. Sequencing was performed on CD4+ or CD8+ T cells sorted from blood, taken in a trial of the OX40 agonist ivuxolimab. Receptor source: an adult with an advanced solid tumor such as melanoma, head and neck, liver or kidney cancer.

The chain links TRBV4-1 to TRBJ2-3; D gene uncertain. Germline CDR1 reads MGHRA; CDR2 reads YSYEKL. CDR3 length equals 17 residues. Between the trimmed V and J ends, which lost 4 bases and 1 base, there was a span of 18 bases. CDR3 nucleotides: TGCGCCAGCAGCCCCCAGTTGGTCCCCTGGGGCACAGATACGCAGTATTTT. Translation: CASSPQLVPWGTDTQYF.

V and J are TRBV9 and TRBJ2-7; 10 bases align to TRBD1. The germline CDR1 and CDR2 sequences are SGDLS and YYNGEE. CDR3 length equals 15 residues. With V trimmed by 3 bases and J by 6 bases, 9 bases remained unmatched. Here the CDR3 DNA reads TGTGCCAGCAGCGCCAGCCGGGACAGGGGCCGCGAGCAGTACTTC. Translating gives CASSASRDRGREQYF. Full variable domain (outside the CDR3, taken from reference TRBV9 and TRBJ2-7): DSGVTQTPKHLITATGQRVTLRCSPRSGDLSVYWYQQSLDQGLQFLIQYYNGEERAKGNILERFSAQQFPDLHSELNLSSLELGDSALYFCASSASRDRGREQYFGPGTRLTVT.

J is TRBJ1-6 and V is TRBV30; 9 bases map to TRBD1. Germline V gene lookup returns CDR1 GTSNPN and CDR2 SVGIG (reference sequence). The CDR3 sequence is 16 residues long. The ends lost 6 bases at V and 0 bases at J; junction bases unmatched: 6. This CDR3 reads CACDRGESSYNSPLHF. The DNA of the CDR3 is TGTGCCTGTGACAGGGGGGAAAGCTCCTATAATTCACCCCTCCACTTT.

This clone has just one count. V usage is TRBV5-6 and J usage is TRBJ1-6, with D uncertain. This CDR3 has 19 amino acids. The V and J ends lost 3 bases and 8 bases respectively, with 27 bases between them. The germline V gene has CDR1 SGHDT and CDR2 YYEEEE. This CDR3 is CASSSEAGHLGSEDSPLHF. Here the CDR3 DNA reads TGTGCCAGCAGCTCCGAAGCTGGCCACTTGGGGTCGGAGGATTCACCCCTCCACTTT.

This clone has just a few counts. Other DNA sequences of this sample code for an identical CDR3. This rearrangement joins TRBV7-2 to TRBJ1-1; D gene uncertain. CDR1 SGHTA and CDR2 FQGNSA come from the germline V gene. The CDR3 has 12 residues. The V end lost 9 bases, the J end lost 4 bases, and 12 bases lay between the germline ends. The CDR3 DNA is TGTGCCAGTACGCCCGGGGTCACTGAAGCTTTCTTT. Its protein product is CASTPGVTEAFF.

The chain joins TRBV5-1 to TRBJ1-2; tentatively, D is TRBD1 (5 bases). The germline gives CDR1 SGHRS, CDR2 YFSETQ. The length of the CDR3 is 13 residues. V was trimmed by 1 base and J by 7 bases, leaving 11 bases between them. CDR3: CASSLFGARGYTF. The CDR3 bases are TGCGCCAGCAGCTTGTTCGGGGCTCGTGGCTACACCTTC. The full variable domain, with the rest looked up from reference TRBV5-1 and TRBJ1-2, is KAGVTQTPRYLIKTRGQQVTLSCSPISGHRSVSWYQQTPGQGLQFLFEYFSETQRNKGNFPGRFSGRQFSNSRSEMNVSTLELGDSALYLCASSLFGARGYTFGSGTRLTVV.

V and J are TRBV4-1 and TRBJ2-5; perhaps TRBD2 as D (5 bases). The CDR3 sequence is 15 residues long. Germline CDR1 and CDR2: MGHRA and YSYEKL. Trimming left V 4 bases short and J 2 bases short, with 14 bases between. CDR3 nucleotides: TGCGCCAGCAGCCTTGGGTGGCGGGCTCAAGAGACCCAGTACTTC. Its protein is CASSLGWRAQETQYF.

The chain combines TRBV6-1 with TRBJ1-2; no reliable D call. The germline gives CDR1 MNHNS, CDR2 SASEGT. V lost 3 bases to trimming and J lost 4 bases, with 6 bases between them. CDR3 size: 12 residues. This CDR3 reads CASSEVPYGYTF. In DNA form, the CDR3 reads TGTGCCAGCAGTGAGGTCCCCTATGGCTACACCTTC.

This clone appeared once. The rearrangement uses TRBV2 and TRBJ2-3; D ambiguous. CDR3 length: 16 residues. Germline V CDR1 and CDR2: SNHLY, FYNNEI. V gave up 5 bases and J gave up 6 bases, with 21 bases separating them. CDR3 protein: CASSFTLSTGGDTQYF. DNA of the CDR3: TGTGCCAGCAGTTTTACCTTGTCTACTGGTGGGGATACGCAGTATTTT.